This is a list of T cell receptor beta chains from one sample in a study of blood T cell dynamics during melanoma immunotherapy. Sequenced by immunoSEQ multiplex PCR; TCRdb stores in-frame clones only, minus some. The sample holds several thousand clones, about 90% seen once. Sample: blood, taken from a patient treated with checkpoint blockade. The receptors come from a human donor with melanoma. Both conserved end residues are part of each CDR3. Fields, in order: clone size, V gene, J gene, D gene, CDR3 protein, CDR3 DNA. A D gene is named only where the DNA matches it firmly. Some rows have no size entry. The others give once, few or many, or a class for an expanded clone.

size: few
V: TRBV5-1
J: TRBJ2-7
D: .
CDR3: CASSSLGGSSYEQYF
DNA: TGCGCCAGCTCCTCCCTCGGGGGAAGCTCCTACGAGCAGTACTTC

size: .
V: TRBV6-1
J: TRBJ2-2
D: .
CDR3: CASSERGRDTAGTGELFF
DNA: TGTGCCAGCAGTGAAAGGGGGAGGGACACAGCGGGGACCGGGGAGCTGTTTTTT

size: .
V: TRBV9
J: TRBJ1-6
D: TRBD1
CDR3: CASSEGAFNSPLHF
DNA: TGTGCCAGCAGCGAGGGGGCATTTAATTCACCCCTCCACTTT

size: .
V: TRBV11-2
J: TRBJ2-7
D: TRBD2
CDR3: CASSLSGGNEQYF
DNA: TGTGCCAGCAGCTTAAGCGGGGGGAACGAGCAGTACTTC

size: .
V: TRBV5-4
J: TRBJ1-2
D: TRBD1
CDR3: CASSRTGGTTYYGYTF
DNA: TGTGCCAGCAGCCGGACAGGGGGAACTACCTACTATGGCTACACCTTC

size: .
V: TRBV9
J: TRBJ2-6
D: .
CDR3: CASSVIPRSSGANVLTF
DNA: TGTGCCAGCAGCGTAATCCCTAGGTCCTCTGGGGCCAACGTCCTGACTTTC

size: .
V: TRBV5-5
J: TRBJ1-1
D: .
CDR3: CASSFGSSIIF
DNA: TGTGCCAGCAGCTTCGGATCCTCCATTATCTTT

size: few
V: TRBV14
J: TRBJ1-2
D: .
CDR3: CASSQGYGYGYTF
DNA: TGTGCCAGCAGCCAAGGATACGGGTATGGCTACACCTTC

size: .
V: TRBV6-1
J: TRBJ1-2
D: .
CDR3: CASTAETRNYGYTF
DNA: TGTGCCAGCACCGCCGAGACAAGGAACTATGGCTACACCTTC

size: .
V: TRBV9
J: TRBJ1-1
D: .
CDR3: CASSPGVTNTEAFF
DNA: TGTGCCAGCAGCCCAGGGGTGACAAACACTGAAGCTTTCTTT

size: .
V: TRBV29-1
J: TRBJ2-3
D: .
CDR3: CSVEKTGLRTDTQYF
DNA: TGCAGCGTTGAAAAGACAGGCTTGAGGACAGATACGCAGTATTTT

size: .
V: TRBV4-3
J: TRBJ2-5
D: .
CDR3: CASSQGHSGETQYF
DNA: TGCGCCAGCAGCCAGGGACACTCAGGAGAGACCCAGTACTTC

size: .
V: TRBV7-9
J: TRBJ1-2
D: .
CDR3: CASSPSADYGYTF
DNA: TGTGCCAGCAGCCCCTCTGCGGACTATGGCTACACCTTC

size: .
V: TRBV6-1
J: TRBJ1-2
D: .
CDR3: CASSEAATRYGYTF
DNA: TGTGCCAGCAGTGAAGCCGCGACACGGTATGGCTACACCTTC

size: .
V: TRBV7-8
J: TRBJ2-7
D: TRBD1
CDR3: CASSLPGRDRGYEQYF
DNA: TGTGCCAGCAGCCTACCGGGTCGGGACAGGGGCTACGAGCAGTACTTC